This TCR beta chain was sequenced for a study of T cells expressing NK-cell markers (dated by TCRdb to 2020 to 2022). In terms of the full investigation: Fewer than ten donors provided sorted CD3+CD56+NKG2C+, CD3+CD56+NKG2C- and CD3+CD56-NKG2C+ T-cell subsets, whose TCR beta-chain repertoires were profiled. The libraries were sequenced on Illumina HiSeq 2000/2500, MiSeq or NextSeq, producing 2 x 150 bp reads. All eight donors whose samples were sequenced were randomly selected healthy volunteers, three of them men and five women. Of the eight sequenced donors, seven were found to be HCMV-seropositive and one was found to be HCMV-seronegative.

TCRdb names Illumina HiSeq 2000 as the instrument used. TCR beta cDNA libraries were prepared using 5'RACE template switching, which introduced a universal primer site and unique molecular identifiers. cDNA synthesis was primed from the TCR beta constant segment, followed by two successive PCR amplification steps. The source study handled its data this way. MIGEC handled demultiplexing of the reads and grouping by UMI, while MiTCR was used to assemble and quantify clonotypes. To exclude erroneous sequences, any TCR cDNA sequence not supported by at least two reads was discarded. The tcR package was used for downstream repertoire analysis, and clonotypes were matched across fractions by CDR3 nucleotide sequence plus V segment. VDJmatch was used to annotate antigen specificity against VDJdb, with one amino acid substitution in CDR3 allowed. TCRdb reprocessed the reads, and each CDR3 protein sequence is entered once, without DNA. The V and J calls come from TCRdb's annotation, not from the publication. The sample table on file contains hundreds of thousands of distinct CDR3 sequences. 5.2% of the sample is held by the ten biggest clonotypes.

HCMV-specific IgG was detected in serum with a commercial ELISA kit to determine HCMV serostatus. Peripheral blood mononuclear cells were isolated from blood by Ficoll density gradient centrifugation. What the authors observed across the whole study: Those dominant clonotypes were again the most abundant among CD3+CD56-NKG2C+ cells in four donors, at about 25-65%. For five or six donors, the dominant CD3+CD56+NKG2C+ clonotypes were among the top 10 CD8+ clonotypes and accounted for roughly 1.0-7.5% of CD8+ T cells. Whether the expanded NKG2C-expressing T cell clones were specific for HCMV antigens was left unclear.

Details on this clonotype: Its binding antigen is unknown.

The source is a man aged 18-75 years in good health. The source material was blood T cells: a sorted CD56 or NKG2C T cell subset, CD4+ or CD8+ T cells, or bulk PBMC T cells (not recorded which).

CDR3 reads: CASSSLAVENTQYF. The V and J segments used are TRBV12-3 or TRBV12-4 and TRBJ2-3; TCRdb's D call, TRBD2, is unchecked because there is no DNA. The CDR3 starts with the cysteine, ends with the phenylalanine, and has 14 residues. A DNA sequence was not provided.